The T cell receptor (beta chain) under discussion was sequenced for a study of T cell repertoires in cytomegalovirus infection. Study overall: Signatures in public TCR beta sequences pointed to both CMV infection and matching HLA type. General observations from the study: Carriage of CMV together with the relevant HLA was identifiable through cumulative public TCR beta family frequency. Across the ex vivo response, the dominant clonotypes were HLA-C-restricted CMV-specific TCR beta clonotypes.

This clonotype was recorded many times. Its antigen is still unknown. MiXCR, run by TCRdb on the reads, gives a single entry per CDR3 protein. The profile shows about 250,000 distinct CDR3 sequences, around an eighth of them singletons. V lost 6 bases, J lost 2 bases, and 15 bases lay in between. This CDR3 has 15 amino acids. Germline loops: CDR1 SGHAT, CDR2 FQNNGV. The rearrangement joins TRBV11-2 to TRBJ2-3; D call uncertain. Sequencing was done on a sample of PBMCs. The clonotype was recovered from a human donor in good health (CMV status not recorded). Some clones in this sample may be carry-over from other donors' samples. DNA of the CDR3: TGTGCCAGCAGACAAGACGGACGGTACACAGATACGCAGTATTTT. This gives the protein CASRQDGRYTDTQYF.